This T cell receptor (beta chain) stems from a study of cytomegalovirus exposure and HLA in healthy donors (dated 2017 in TCRdb). A note on the overall study: In an earlier analysis of 550 to 750 of the donors, less than 350 Gb of sequence data and 117 million unique TCR beta sequences from 150 million to 200 million T cells were reported. Of the roughly 410 genotyped donors, 80% to 90% were placed in the genetic ancestry cluster associated with self-reported Caucasian donors. An earlier analysis of a few hundred of the donors applied high-throughput TCR beta sequencing to assess whether each TCR beta V gene segment acted as functional or pseudogenic. Donor age, sex, ethnicity and CMV serostatus were compiled together with the repertoire data. On average, about 240,000 unique TCR beta nucleotide sequences were sequenced per donor among some 420 genotyped donors of the cohort, with roughly 18% of those sequences being non-productive. HLA typing covered class I and class II loci at four-digit resolution. The study aimed to test whether signatures of past pathogen exposure could be identified by cataloging public T cell receptors. In the later analysis, no new phenotypic data were used to find candidate immune exposures; instead, reliance was placed on TCR beta sequences and their occurrence across donors. In a later genetic analysis, genome-wide SNP genotypes for 398 of the 666 donors were used, and that subset was treated as a discovery cohort. Around 330 gigabases of sequencing data and 91 million or so unique TCR sequences made up an early release that covered approximately 650 HLA-typed donors. Using immunosequencing, the study profiled T cell repertoires from about 650 subjects and related those repertoires to cytomegalovirus serostatus. To predict cytomegalovirus infection status, the study brought together high-throughput TCR immunosequencing, statistical association of individual TCRs with disease status, and machine learning. The number of typed donors differed by locus: about 629-630 for A, B, C, DRB1 and DQB1; approximately 520 for DQA1; 606 for DPA1; and approximately 450 for DPB1. All discovery cohort repertoires had been generated using a single sequencing platform. In addition to the first cohort of around 670 subjects, a separate validation cohort of some 120 different subjects was used. In a later analysis, previously published TCR beta repertoires from 666 donors were re-analyzed and high-resolution HLA genotyping was added so that TCR occurrence patterns could be studied. A handful of DR-DQ haplotypes were treated as single units for association and clustering because of strong linkage in the cohort.

The library was built by means of the immunoSEQ multiplex PCR assay. For the multiplex PCR, a mixture combining 60 forward primers for TCR Vbeta segments and 13 reverse primers for TCR Jbeta segments was used. A multiplex PCR assay on genomic DNA amplified the CDR3 region of rearranged TCR beta genes. Amplified TCR beta libraries were sequenced as 87-base-pair reads on the Illumina HiSeq System. The original methods were these. A later analysis tallied 75 million to 95 million unique TCR beta chains across the approximately 670 repertoires, and around 12 million of those chains were shared by two or more donors. Raw reads were error-corrected and collapsed into unique sequences with a nearest-neighbor algorithm that merged closely related sequences to remove PCR and sequencing errors. V, D and J gene segments were assigned by aligning CDR3 sequences to IMGT reference sequences. For a sequence to be retained, a match of at least six nucleotides to both a V gene segment and a J gene segment was required. Rearrangements were classified as productive when the CDR3 lacked stop codons and remained in frame with V and J, and all other rearrangements were classified as non-productive. CDR3 was defined by IMGT convention, running from the second conserved V-encoded cysteine to the conserved J-encoded phenylalanine. The earlier analysis of about 500 of the donors excluded sequences that lacked an unambiguous match to a single V gene segment. An earlier analysis of 587 of the donors classified V segments as functional when productive rearrangements were above 56.7% and as segregating when the standard deviation between donors was above 5%. To diagnose cytomegalovirus status from the catalog of TCR beta chain sequences, a statistical classification framework was built. V and J gene assignment, in a later analysis, came from comparing TCR nucleotide sequences with IMGT/GENE-DB human TR gene sequences. Using the TCRdist pipeline, a later analysis assigned CDR3 sequences along with most-parsimonious VDJ recombination scenarios. In a later analysis, each TCR beta chain was defined by its CDR3 amino acid sequence together with its V-gene family, and reads without a unique V-gene family were excluded. To address suspected cross-contamination and a sequencing artifact, a later analysis removed 592 highly shared, low-generation-probability nucleotide sequences. A later analysis calculated a clonal expansion index for each public chain from normalized within-repertoire ranks of inferred template counts. In a later analysis, generation probabilities were computed with a VDJ recombination model fitted to out-of-frame rearrangements, and the resulting probabilities were checked against IGoR. A later analysis scored TCR-TCR, TCR-HLA and TCR-CMV co-occurrence with hypergeometric tests, applying a repertoire-size bias correction to TCR pairs. A later analysis estimated false discovery rates by permuting HLA or CMV assignments 20 times. In a later analysis, co-occurring TCRs were grouped using DBSCAN, with TCRdist sequence similarity added in when clustering inside HLA-allele-positive subsets. For co-occurrence clustering, repertoires with fewer than 30,000 or more than 120,000 public chains were excluded, along with five repertoires with anomalous nucleotide sharing. TCRdb's version of the immuneACCESS table is confined to in-frame rearrangements and falls short of the full clone set. An unresolved V gene accounts for under half of the shortfall where checked; the remainder is of unknown origin. V and J calls and clone size come straight from that table; D and trimming were deduced from the DNA. Across this sample there are 90,000 to 120,000 clones, with 65% to 75% seen only once. Of the sample, roughly 11% falls within the top ten clones.

As encoded in the germline V gene, CDR1 is SGHTS while CDR2 is YDEGEE. From its cysteine to its phenylalanine, the CDR3 spans 14 amino acids. Kept here is only the CDR3 DNA, which spans 42 bases and is read in frame from base 1. Compared with germline, V lacks 3 bases and J lacks 8 bases; bases without a gene match: 4. Note on this clone: The target of this receptor is not known. No quality values exist for individual bases; no much larger clone is one base distant.

The cohort comprised some 700 healthy bone marrow donors. At the time of sampling, all cohort members were nominally healthy, though unrecorded immune exposures were likely present. The donor tested CMV seropositive and was one of the 289 seropositive cohort members. A peripheral blood sample was provided by each donor, and peripheral blood mononuclear cells were used for TCR beta sequencing. Genomic DNA was extracted from the blood cell samples with the Qiagen DNeasy Blood Extraction Kit. Points the paper makes about the study in general: In a later genetic analysis, a missense DCLRE1C variant was associated with V-gene and J-gene trimming of TCR beta chains, and the association was replicated in an independent cohort. It was suggested by the authors that the approach could potentially be generalized to other disease states and immunological phenotypes. According to a later genetic analysis, donors in an Asian-associated ancestry cluster had fewer N-insertions in productive TCRs than the roughly 700-donor mean. Specific HLA alleles were associated with 16,951 TCR beta sequences at a false discovery rate of 0.05 in a later analysis. In a later analysis, the rate of TCR association differed among HLA loci, with DRB1 alleles having the most associated TCRs and HLA-C alleles having the fewest. A group of highly shared sequence variants was considered likely to be a technical artifact of the sequencing pipeline. HLA typing was unavailable for some donors at each locus, so association tests used only the typed subset. In vitro tests confirmed that a few of the cytomegalovirus-associated TCR beta chains recognize cytomegalovirus antigens. Presence/absence analyses assumed roughly uniform sequencing depth across donors, an assumption that may not hold. Correlated functional status among segregating V segments might be attributable to linkage disequilibrium, but an unknown experimental factor could not be ruled out. A total of fewer than 200 TCR beta chains were listed by the study as associated with cytomegalovirus. In an earlier analysis of approximately 590 of the donors, most TCR beta V segments appeared in productive rearrangements about 87% or about 30% of the time, broadly matching IMGT annotations. Across donors, most TCR sequences were observed very rarely, whereas some public TCRs were present in many individuals. A further reported finding was that TCR beta sequences accurately predicted the HLA-A and HLA-B alleles for most subjects in the first cohort. The classifier was reported to diagnose cytomegalovirus status with high specificity and sensitivity in both the original and validation cohorts. For the cohort, immune exposure information was limited to CMV serostatus. The 87-base-pair reads could not distinguish some IMGT-functional V segments, including TRBV6-2 and TRBV6-3, so those segments were excluded. When HLA alleles, especially DR and DQ, strongly co-occurred, TCR associations were difficult to assign to individual alleles. The earlier analysis of some 540 of the donors excluded around 17 rarely observed V segments, including chromosome 9 orphons, because counts were too low. According to a later analysis, most CMV-associated TCR beta chains appeared to be HLA-restricted, and the HLA associations seemed to be driven largely by CMV exposure. Several of the top co-occurrence clusters appeared to be linked to parvovirus B19, influenza, CMV and Epstein-Barr virus, according to a later analysis. In a later analysis, HLA-associated TCR beta chains were found to be more clonally expanded and to have lower generation probabilities than equally common non-associated chains. Only TCR beta chains were sequenced in this cohort, and the absence of alpha or paired-chain data limited detectable features.

The rearranged chain carries TRBV5-8 and TRBJ1-4; 10 bases in between match TRBD1. The sequenced sample was PBMCs. This receptor was taken from a man in his forties in good health and CMV-seropositive. The bases are TGTGCCAGCAGCTCTGGACAGGGGGGAGAAAAACTGTTTTTT. Its translation reads: CASSSGQGGEKLFF.